This T cell receptor beta chain comes out of a study of control samples from healthy donors and cancer patients. The V gene's germline CDR1 is LNHNV and CDR2 YYDKDF (reference sequence). This CDR3 has 15 amino acids. Trimming shortened V by 6 bases and J by 4 bases, and 16 bases separated the two germline ends. Sequencing used immunoSEQ multiplex PCR; TCRdb keeps in-frame clones, though not all of them. The data contain about 120,000 clones, approximately 90% of them singletons. The sample comprised blood. The clonotype comes from a young woman in good health. This chain connects TRBV15 to TRBJ1-3, with TRBD1 as a possible D gene (6 bases). Here the CDR3 DNA reads TGTGCCACCAGATCTAAACAGGGTTCAGGAAACACCATATATTTT. As protein: CATRSKQGSGNTIYF.